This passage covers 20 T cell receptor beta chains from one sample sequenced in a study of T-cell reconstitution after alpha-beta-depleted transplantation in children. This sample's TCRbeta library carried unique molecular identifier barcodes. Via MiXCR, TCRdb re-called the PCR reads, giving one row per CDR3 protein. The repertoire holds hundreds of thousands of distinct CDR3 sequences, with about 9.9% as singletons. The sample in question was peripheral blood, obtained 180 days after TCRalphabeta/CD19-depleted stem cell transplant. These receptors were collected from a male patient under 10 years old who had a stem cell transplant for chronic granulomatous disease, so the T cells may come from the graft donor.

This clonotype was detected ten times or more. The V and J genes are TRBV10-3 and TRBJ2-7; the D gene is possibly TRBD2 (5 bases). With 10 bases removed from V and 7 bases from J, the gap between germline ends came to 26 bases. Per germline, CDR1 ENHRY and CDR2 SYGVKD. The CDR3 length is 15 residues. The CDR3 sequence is CATEGFPRNPGEQYF. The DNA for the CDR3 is TGTGCCACCGAGGGTTTTCCGCGGAACCCTGGGGAGCAGTACTTC.

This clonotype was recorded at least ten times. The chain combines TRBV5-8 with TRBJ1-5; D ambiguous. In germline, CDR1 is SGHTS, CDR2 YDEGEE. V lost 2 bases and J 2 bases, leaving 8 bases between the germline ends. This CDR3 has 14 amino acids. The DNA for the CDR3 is TGTGCCAGCAGCTTTTGGGGAGGCAATCAGCCCCAGCATTTT. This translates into CASSFWGGNQPQHF.

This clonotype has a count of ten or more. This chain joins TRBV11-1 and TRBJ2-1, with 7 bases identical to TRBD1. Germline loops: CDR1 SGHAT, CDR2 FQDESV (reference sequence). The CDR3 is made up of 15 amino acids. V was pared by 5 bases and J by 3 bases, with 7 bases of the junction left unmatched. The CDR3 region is CASSRGQPLYNEQFF. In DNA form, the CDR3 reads TGTGCCAGCAGCCGGGGACAGCCACTCTACAATGAGCAGTTCTTC.

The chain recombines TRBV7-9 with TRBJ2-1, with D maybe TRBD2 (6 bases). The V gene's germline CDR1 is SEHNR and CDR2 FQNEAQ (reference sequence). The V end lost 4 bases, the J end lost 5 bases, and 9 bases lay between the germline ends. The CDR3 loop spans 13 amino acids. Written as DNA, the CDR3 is TGTGCCAGCAGCTCCACTAGCCACAATGAGCAGTTCTTC. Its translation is CASSSTSHNEQFF.

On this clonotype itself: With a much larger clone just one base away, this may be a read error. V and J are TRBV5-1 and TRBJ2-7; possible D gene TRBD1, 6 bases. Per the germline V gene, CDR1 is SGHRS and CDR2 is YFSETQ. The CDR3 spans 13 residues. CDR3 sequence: CSSSLPGEGEQYF. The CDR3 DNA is TGCTCCAGCAGCTTGCCAGGGGAAGGCGAGCAGTACTTC.

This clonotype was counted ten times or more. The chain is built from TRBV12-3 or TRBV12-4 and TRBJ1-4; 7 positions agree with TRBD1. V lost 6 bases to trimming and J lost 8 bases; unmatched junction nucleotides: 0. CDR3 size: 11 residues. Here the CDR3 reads CASRGQEKLFF. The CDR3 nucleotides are TGTGCCAGCAGGGGACAGGAAAAACTGTTTTTT.

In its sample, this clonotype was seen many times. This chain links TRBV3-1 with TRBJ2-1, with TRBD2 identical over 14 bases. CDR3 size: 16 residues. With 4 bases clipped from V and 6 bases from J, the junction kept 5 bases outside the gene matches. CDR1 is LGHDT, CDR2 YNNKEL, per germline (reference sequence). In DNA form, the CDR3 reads TGTGCCAGCAGCCCCCGGGGACTAGCGGGAGTCAATGAGCAGTTCTTC. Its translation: CASSPRGLAGVNEQFF.

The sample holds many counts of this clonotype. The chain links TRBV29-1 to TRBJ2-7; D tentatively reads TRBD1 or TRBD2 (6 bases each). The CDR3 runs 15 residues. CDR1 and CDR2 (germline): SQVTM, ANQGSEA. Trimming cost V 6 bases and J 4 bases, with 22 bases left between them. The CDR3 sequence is CSVGGVERGVYEQYF. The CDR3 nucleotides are TGCAGCGTCGGGGGCGTGGAACGGGGCGTTTACGAGCAGTACTTC.

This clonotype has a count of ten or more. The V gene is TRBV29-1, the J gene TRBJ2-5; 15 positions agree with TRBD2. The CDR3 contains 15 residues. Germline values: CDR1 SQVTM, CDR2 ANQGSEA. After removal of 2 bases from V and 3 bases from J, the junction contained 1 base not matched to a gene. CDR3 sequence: CSVERTSGREETQYF. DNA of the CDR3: TGCAGCGTTGAACGGACTAGCGGGAGGGAAGAGACCCAGTACTTC.

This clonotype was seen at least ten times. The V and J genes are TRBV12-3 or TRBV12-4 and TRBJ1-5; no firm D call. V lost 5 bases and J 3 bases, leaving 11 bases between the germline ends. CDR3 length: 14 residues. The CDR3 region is CASSKDGNNQPQHF. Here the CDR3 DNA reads TGTGCCAGCAGTAAGGATGGGAACAATCAGCCCCAGCATTTT.

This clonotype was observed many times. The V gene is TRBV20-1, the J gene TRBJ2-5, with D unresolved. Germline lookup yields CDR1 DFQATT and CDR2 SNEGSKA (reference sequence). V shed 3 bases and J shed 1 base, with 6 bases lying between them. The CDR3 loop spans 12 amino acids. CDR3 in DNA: TGCAGTGCTAGGGTGGGCCAAGAGACCCAGTACTTC. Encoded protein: CSARVGQETQYF.

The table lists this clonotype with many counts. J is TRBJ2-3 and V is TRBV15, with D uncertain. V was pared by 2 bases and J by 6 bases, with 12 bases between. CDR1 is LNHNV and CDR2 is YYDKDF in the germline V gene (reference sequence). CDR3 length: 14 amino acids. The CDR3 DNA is TGTGCCACCAGCAGACTTGGACCCGGGGATACGCAGTATTTT. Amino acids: CATSRLGPGDTQYF.

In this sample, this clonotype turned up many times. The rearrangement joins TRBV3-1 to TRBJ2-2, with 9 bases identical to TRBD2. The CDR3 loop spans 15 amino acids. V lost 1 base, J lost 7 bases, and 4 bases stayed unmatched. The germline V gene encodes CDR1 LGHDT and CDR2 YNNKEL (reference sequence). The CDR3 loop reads CASSQGTSASGELFF. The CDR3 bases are TGTGCCAGCAGCCAAGGGACTAGCGCTAGCGGGGAGCTGTTTTTT.

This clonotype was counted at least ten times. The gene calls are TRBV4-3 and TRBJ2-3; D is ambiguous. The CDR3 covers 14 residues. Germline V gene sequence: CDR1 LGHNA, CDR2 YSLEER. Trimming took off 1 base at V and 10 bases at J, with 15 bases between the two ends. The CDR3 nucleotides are TGCGCCAGCAGCCAAGGAAGGATGTCTAATGCGCAGTATTTT. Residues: CASSQGRMSNAQYF.

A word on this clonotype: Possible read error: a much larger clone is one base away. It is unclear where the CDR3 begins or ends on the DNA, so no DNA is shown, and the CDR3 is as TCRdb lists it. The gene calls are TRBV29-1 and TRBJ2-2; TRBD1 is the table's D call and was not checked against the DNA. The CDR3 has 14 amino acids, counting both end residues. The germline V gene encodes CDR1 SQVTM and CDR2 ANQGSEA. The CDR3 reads CSVGLGAVGGEMFF.

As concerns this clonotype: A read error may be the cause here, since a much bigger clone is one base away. The CDR3 DNA reads as TGTGCCCGCAGTTTCGGACTAGTAGGGTACGAGCAGTACTTC. Translation gives CARSFGLVGYEQYF. The chain couples TRBV7-8 to TRBJ2-7; the match to TRBD2 covers 7 bases. This CDR3 has 14 amino acids. Germline CDR1 and CDR2: SGHVS and FQNEAQ.

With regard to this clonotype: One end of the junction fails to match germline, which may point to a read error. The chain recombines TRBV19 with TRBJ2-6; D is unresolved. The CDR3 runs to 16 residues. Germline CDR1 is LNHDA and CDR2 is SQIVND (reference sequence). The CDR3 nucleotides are TGTCCCAGTACCCTTATCCACGGTGCTGGGGCCAACGTCCTGACTTTC. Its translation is CPSTLIHGAGANVLTF.

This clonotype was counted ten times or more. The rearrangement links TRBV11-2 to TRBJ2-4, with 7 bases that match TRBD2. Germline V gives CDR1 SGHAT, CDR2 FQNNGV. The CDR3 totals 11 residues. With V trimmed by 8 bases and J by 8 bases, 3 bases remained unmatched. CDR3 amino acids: CASGGVDIQYF. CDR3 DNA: TGTGCCAGCGGGGGGGTTGACATTCAGTACTTC.

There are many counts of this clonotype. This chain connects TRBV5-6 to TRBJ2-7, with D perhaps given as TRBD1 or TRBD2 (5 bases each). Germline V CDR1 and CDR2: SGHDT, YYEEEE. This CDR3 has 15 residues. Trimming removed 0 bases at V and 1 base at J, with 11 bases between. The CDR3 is CASSLEGTGSYEQYF. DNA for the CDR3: TGTGCCAGCAGCTTGGAGGGGACGGGATCCTACGAGCAGTACTTC. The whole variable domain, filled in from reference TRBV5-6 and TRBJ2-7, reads DAGVTQSPTHLIKTRGQQVTLRCSPKSGHDTVSWYQQALGQGPQFIFQYYEEEERQRGNFPDRFSGHQFPNYSSELNVNALLLGDSALYLCASSLEGTGSYEQYFGPGTRLTVT.

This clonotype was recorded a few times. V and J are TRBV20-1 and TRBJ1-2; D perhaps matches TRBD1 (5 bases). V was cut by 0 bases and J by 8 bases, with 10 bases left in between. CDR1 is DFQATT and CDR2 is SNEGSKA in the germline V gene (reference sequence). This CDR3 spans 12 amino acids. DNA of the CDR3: TGCAGTGCTAGAGATTCGGGACTAGGCTACACCTTC. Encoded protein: CSARDSGLGYTF.